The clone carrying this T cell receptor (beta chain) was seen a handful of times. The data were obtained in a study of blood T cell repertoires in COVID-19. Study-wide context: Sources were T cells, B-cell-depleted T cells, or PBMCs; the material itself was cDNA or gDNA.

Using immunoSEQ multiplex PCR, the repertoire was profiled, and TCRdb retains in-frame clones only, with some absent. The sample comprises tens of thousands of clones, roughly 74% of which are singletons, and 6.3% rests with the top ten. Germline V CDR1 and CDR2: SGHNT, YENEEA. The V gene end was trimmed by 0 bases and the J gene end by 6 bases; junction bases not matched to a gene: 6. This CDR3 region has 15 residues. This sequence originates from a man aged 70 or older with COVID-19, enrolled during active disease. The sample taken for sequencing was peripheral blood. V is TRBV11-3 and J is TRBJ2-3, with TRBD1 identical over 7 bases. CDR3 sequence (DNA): TGTGCCAGCAGCTTAGAGCAGGGGGTTACTGATACGCAGTATTTT. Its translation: CASSLEQGVTDTQYF.